This is a list of T cell receptor beta chains from one sample in a study of control samples from healthy donors and cancer patients. Only in-frame clones appear in the TCRdb table, and some are missing; sequencing was by immunoSEQ multiplex PCR. Of around 19,000 clones listed, roughly four fifths are singletons. Sequenced: PBMCs. Source of these receptors: a man older than 75 with head and neck cancer. Each CDR3 is given with its conserved first and last residue. A D gene is named only where the DNA matches it firmly. Only some rows state a clone size, as once, few, many or a class for expanded clones.

J gene,D gene,V gene,clone size,CDR3 DNA,CDR3 protein
TRBJ1-1,.,TRBV6-6,.,TGTGCCAGCAGTTACTCCCGGTTGAACACTGAAGCTTTCTTT,CASSYSRLNTEAFF
TRBJ2-1,TRBD2,TRBV7-8,few,TGTGCCAGCAGTACTAGCGGGTTATACAATGAGCAGTTCTTC,CASSTSGLYNEQFF
TRBJ2-3,.,TRBV5-1,.,TGCGCCAGCAGTGCCGAGGGGCCGCGACGGGCGCAGTATTTT,CASSAEGPRRAQYF
TRBJ1-1,.,TRBV27,once,TGTGCCAGCAGTTTAAGGGTTGACACTGAAGCTTTCTTT,CASSLRVDTEAFF
TRBJ1-4,.,TRBV5-1,.,TGCGCCAGCAGCCTTCAGGGATTTTATGAAAAACTGTTTTTT,CASSLQGFYEKLFF
TRBJ2-1,TRBD1,TRBV7-2,.,TGTGCCAGCAGCTTAATCCCTGGGACAGGGGGCCTGAATGAGCAGTTCTTC,CASSLIPGTGGLNEQFF
TRBJ2-3,.,TRBV4-1,.,TGCGCCAGCAGCCCGAACCAGGAGAGGACAGATACGCAGTATTTT,CASSPNQERTDTQYF
TRBJ1-1,.,TRBV6-1,few,TGTGCCAGCAGTGAAGCTGAGCCGGGGATGGTCATGAACACTGAAGCTTTCTTT,CASSEAEPGMVMNTEAFF
TRBJ2-3,.,TRBV25-1,.,TGTGCCAGCAGTGAAGTGGGGGTTCGCACAGATACGCAGTATTTT,CASSEVGVRTDTQYF
TRBJ2-5,.,TRBV21-1,.,TGTGCCAGCAGCAAATATTCCGGGACAGGGGGCGACCAAGAGACCCAGTACTTC,CASSKYSGTGGDQETQYF
TRBJ2-1,.,TRBV11-1,.,TGTGCCAGCAGCTTCAATTATCTGCGAAATGAGCAGTTCTTC,CASSFNYLRNEQFF
TRBJ2-3,.,TRBV10-3,.,TGTGCCATCAGTGTACCCAAAACGGGGGGCCCGGGGGATACGCAGTATTTT,CAISVPKTGGPGDTQYF
TRBJ1-2,TRBD1,TRBV7-2,.,TGTGCCAGCAGCTTAGCGGTCATACAGGGGGGAGTCTATGGCTACACCTTC,CASSLAVIQGGVYGYTF
TRBJ2-7,.,TRBV3-1/TRBV3-2,few,TGTGCCAGCAGCCCCCCGTGGGAGCAGTACTTC,CASSPPWEQYF
TRBJ2-7,TRBD1,TRBV19,.,TGTGCCAGTAGTATTACCGGGACAGGGCCCGAGCAGTACTTC,CASSITGTGPEQYF
TRBJ1-2,.,TRBV20-1,.,TGCAGTGCTAGTGCCTATGGCTACACCTTC,CSASAYGYTF
TRBJ1-3,.,TRBV7-2,.,TGTGCCAGCAGCTTTTATTGGGGATCTGGAAACACCATATATTTT,CASSFYWGSGNTIYF
TRBJ2-5,.,TRBV13,.,TGTGCCAGCAGCGTTGAAGGGACCCAGTACTTC,CASSVEGTQYF
TRBJ2-2,TRBD1,TRBV6-4,.,TGTGCCAGCAGTCCCCGGGACAGGGGCACCGGGGAGCTGTTTTTT,CASSPRDRGTGELFF
TRBJ2-6,.,TRBV18,few,TGTGCCAGCTCACTCGACCCGGGCCGGGCCAACGTCCTGACTTTC,CASSLDPGRANVLTF
TRBJ2-3,TRBD2,TRBV3-1/TRBV3-2,.,TGTGCCAGCAGCCAAGGAGTAGCGGGAGGGTTCGCAGATACGCAGTATTTT,CASSQGVAGGFADTQYF
TRBJ1-2,TRBD1,TRBV7-2,few,TGTGCCAGCAGCTTAGTTGGGACAGGGGGCTTCTATGGCTACACCTTC,CASSLVGTGGFYGYTF
TRBJ1-2,.,TRBV2,.,TGTGCCAGCCAGGACGGATCTAACTATGGCTACACCTTC,CASQDGSNYGYTF
TRBJ2-7,TRBD1,TRBV20-1,.,TGCAGTGCCGGACAGGGCTACGAGCAGTACTTC,CSAGQGYEQYF
TRBJ2-3,TRBD2,TRBV19,.,TGTGCCAGTAGTAGGTTTGGCGGGGGGCAAAGCACAGATACGCAGTATTTT,CASSRFGGGQSTDTQYF
TRBJ2-2,TRBD2,TRBV6-6,.,TGTGCCAGCAGCAAGGGGACTAGCGGGTACACCGGGGAGCTGTTTTTT,CASSKGTSGYTGELFF
TRBJ2-3,.,TRBV9,.,TGTGCCAGCAGCGGGTTATTAGCTGGGACAGATACGCAGTATTTT,CASSGLLAGTDTQYF
TRBJ2-7,TRBD2,TRBV13,few,TGTGCCAGCAGCTTAGGAGCGGGAGGGTCCTACGAGCAGTACTTC,CASSLGAGGSYEQYF
TRBJ2-2,.,TRBV24-1,.,TGTGCCACCGAAGGGGCTGTGAACACCGGGGAGCTGTTTTTT,CATEGAVNTGELFF
TRBJ2-3,.,TRBV6-5,.,TGTGCCAGCAGTCAGGGTACAGATACGCAGTATTTT,CASSQGTDTQYF
TRBJ2-7,.,TRBV11-2,.,TGTGCCAGCAGCCCAGGGAGCGCCTACGAGCAGTACTTC,CASSPGSAYEQYF
TRBJ2-3,TRBD2,TRBV19,few,TGTGCCAGTAGTGCCGGGCTAGCGGGAGCGGATACGCAGTATTTT,CASSAGLAGADTQYF
TRBJ2-3,.,TRBV13,.,TGTGCCAGCAGCGGACAAAAACTGATCACAGATACGCAGTATTTT,CASSGQKLITDTQYF
TRBJ2-7,.,TRBV2,few,TGTGCCAGCAGTTCCACGTTAAGGCAGTACTTC,CASSSTLRQYF
TRBJ1-1,TRBD1,TRBV19,.,TGTGCCAGTAGTTCTGGACCGGGACAGGGTGCGACTGAAGCTTTCTTT,CASSSGPGQGATEAFF
TRBJ2-7,.,TRBV19,.,TGTGCCAGTAGTCTGGGGGACGCCTCCTACGAGCAGTACTTC,CASSLGDASYEQYF
TRBJ1-5,.,TRBV4-1,.,TGCGCCAGCAGCCAAGATTGGAGTAGCAATCAGCCCCAGCATTTT,CASSQDWSSNQPQHF
TRBJ2-6,TRBD1,TRBV18,.,TGTGCCAGCTCACCTTCGGGACAGGGGGCTTCTGGGGCCAACGTCCTGACTTTC,CASSPSGQGASGANVLTF
TRBJ2-4,TRBD2,TRBV11-2,few,TGTGCCAGCAGCTTCCTAGCGGGAGTGGAGGGCATTCAGTACTTC,CASSFLAGVEGIQYF
TRBJ2-5,.,TRBV24-1,.,TGTGCCACCAGTGATTCCGGAGAGACCCAGTACTTC,CATSDSGETQYF
TRBJ1-2,.,TRBV29-1,.,TGCAGCGTTGAGGGAGGGGGGGCTGGCTACACCTTC,CSVEGGGAGYTF
TRBJ1-2,.,TRBV25-1,.,TGTGCCAGCAGTGACAACAGAGTCCTACTCCACTTCGGCTACACCTTC,CASSDNRVLLHFGYTF
TRBJ1-6,TRBD1,TRBV7-3,.,TGTGCCAGCAGCCAACAGGGGAGTAATTCACCCCTCCACTTT,CASSQQGSNSPLHF
TRBJ2-7,.,TRBV4-1,.,TGTGCCAGCAGCCAAGAAAACGGGGTGAGCTCCTACGAGCAGTACTTC,CASSQENGVSSYEQYF
TRBJ2-7,.,TRBV5-8,once,TGTGCCAGCAGCCGGACTGTAACCTACGAGCAGTACTTC,CASSRTVTYEQYF
TRBJ2-4,.,TRBV10-1,.,TGCGCCAGCAGTGAGTCCTGGGTCGGGGGCATTCAGTACTTC,CASSESWVGGIQYF
TRBJ1-1,TRBD1,TRBV15,.,TGTGCCACCAGCCACAAGCCAGGGGGCTCTGAAGCTTTCTTT,CATSHKPGGSEAFF
TRBJ2-2,.,TRBV20-1,.,TGCAGTGCTAGTCACCCTAACACCGGGGAGCTGTTTTTT,CSASHPNTGELFF
TRBJ2-5,.,TRBV7-2,few,TGTGCCAGCAGCTACCCGGACAACCAAGAGACCCAGTACTTC,CASSYPDNQETQYF
TRBJ1-1,.,TRBV18,.,TGTGCCAGCTCACCGACGCCGAGCAGTGAAGCTTTCTTT,CASSPTPSSEAFF
TRBJ2-7,TRBD1,TRBV5-6,.,TGTGCCAGCAGCTTGGGGACAGGAGCCTACGAGCAGTACTTC,CASSLGTGAYEQYF
TRBJ1-2,.,TRBV6-5,.,TGTGCCAGCACCATGGGGGACATCAGCTACACCTTC,CASTMGDISYTF
TRBJ2-5,TRBD1,TRBV10-1,.,TGCGCCAGCAGACCACTGACAGGGGGCGAGGAGACCCAGTACTTC,CASRPLTGGEETQYF
TRBJ2-5,.,TRBV7-3,.,TGTGCCAGCAGCTTAGGTAGCGGCCAAGAGACCCAGTACTTC,CASSLGSGQETQYF
TRBJ2-3,TRBD1,TRBV19,.,TGTGCCAGTAGTATCGACAGGGGGATAAGCACAGATACGCAGTATTTT,CASSIDRGISTDTQYF
TRBJ2-1,.,TRBV9,.,TGTGCCAGCAGCCTCGATAGCGGAGAGCCCTACAATGAGCAGTTCTTC,CASSLDSGEPYNEQFF
TRBJ2-7,.,TRBV7-9,.,TGTGCCAGCAGCTCAGGAGCTTATTACGAGCAGTACTTC,CASSSGAYYEQYF
TRBJ2-1,TRBD2,TRBV30,.,TGTGCCTGGAGTGTGACTAGCGGGAGCAATGAGCAGTTCTTC,CAWSVTSGSNEQFF
TRBJ2-2,.,TRBV27,.,TGTGCCAGCAGTTTAGCGGGGTACACCGGGGAGCTGTTTTTT,CASSLAGYTGELFF